Presented here are 30 T cell receptor beta chains from one specimen sequenced in a study of shared clonotypes between healthy human individuals. The assay was immunoSEQ multiplex PCR, and TCRdb's table has in-frame clones only and misses some. This sample carries roughly 1,500,000 clones, 98% of them seen once, and the ten largest clones take about 0.35%. The sequenced material came from naive CD4+ T cells sorted from blood. Subset noted: CD45RA+ positively selected. These receptor sequences come from a man aged 30 to 45 in good health.

The chain carries TRBV28 and TRBJ1-2, with 8 bases matching TRBD1. CDR1 is MDHEN and CDR2 is SYDVKM in the germline V gene. CDR3 length: 17 amino acids. V was pared by 3 bases and J by 6 bases, with 15 bases of the junction left unmatched. Written as DNA, the CDR3 is TGTGCCAGCAGTTTTATCGACAGGACAGGGCGAAGGAATGGCTACACCTTC. This codes for CASSFIDRTGRRNGYTF.

The chain is built from TRBV18 and TRBJ2-3; the D gene could be TRBD1 or TRBD2 (6 bases each). This CDR3 spans 17 amino acids. The germline V gene has CDR1 KGHSH and CDR2 LQKENI. With 1 base removed from V and 6 bases from J, the gap between germline ends came to 20 bases. The CDR3 nucleotides read TGTGCCAGCTCACCACGTGGGGGGCTGGTGGCAGAGGATACGCAGTATTTT. Translated: CASSPRGGLVAEDTQYF.

This clone was observed once. This chain links TRBV15 with TRBJ1-4; tentative D call: TRBD1 (6 bases). Germline-derived CDR1 and CDR2 are LNHNV and YYDKDF (reference sequence). The CDR3 is made up of 17 amino acids. Trimming stripped 0 bases from V and 2 bases from J, with 13 bases between. The CDR3 region is CATSRDRGAGTNEKLFF. The CDR3 DNA reads TGTGCCACCAGCAGAGATCGGGGGGCGGGTACTAATGAAAAACTGTTTTTT.

This clone appeared a single time. The chain uses TRBV29-1 and TRBJ2-3, with D possibly being TRBD1 or TRBD2 (5 bases each). CDR1 and CDR2 from the germline V gene are SQVTM and ANQGSEA. V was cut by 4 bases and J by 0 bases, with 20 bases left in between. This CDR3 has 17 amino acids. CDR3 coding DNA: TGCAGCGTTGGGGGGTGGACGCGGGCGACTAGCACAGATACGCAGTATTTT. This sequence encodes CSVGGWTRATSTDTQYF.

This clone appeared once. The chain recombines TRBV5-1 with TRBJ1-1; 8 bases fit TRBD1. Germline V gives CDR1 SGHRS, CDR2 YFSETQ. With 4 bases clipped from V and 5 bases from J, the junction kept 10 bases outside the gene matches. The CDR3 length is 15 residues. The CDR3 nucleotides read TGCGCCAGCAGCGACCATCGGACAGGGCGGACTGAAGCTTTCTTT. Its translation: CASSDHRTGRTEAFF.

The chain recombines TRBV9 with TRBJ2-1, with 7 bases aligning to TRBD2. V was clipped by 4 bases and J by 0 bases; unmatched bases: 13. Germline loops: CDR1 SGDLS, CDR2 YYNGEE. The CDR3 is 18 residues long. The CDR3 bases are TGTGCCAGCAGCTTCAAACCGGGACTACCCAGCTCCTACAATGAGCAGTTCTTC. This translates into CASSFKPGLPSSYNEQFF.

This clone has only one observation. V and J are TRBV7-9 and TRBJ2-5, with unresolved D. V was cut by 2 bases and J by 2 bases, with 6 bases left in between. CDR3 length: 13 amino acids. CDR1 is SEHNR, CDR2 FQNEAQ, per germline (reference sequence). The CDR3 reads CASSLNTQETQYF. The CDR3 DNA reads TGTGCCAGCAGCTTAAACACACAAGAGACCCAGTACTTC. The variable domain in full, completed from reference TRBV7-9 and TRBJ2-5, reads DTGVSQNPRHKITKRGQNVTFRCDPISEHNRLYWYRQTLGQGPEFLTYFQNEAQLEKSRLLSDRFSAERPKGSFSTLEIQRTEQGDSAMYLCASSLNTQETQYFGPGTRLLVL.

This sequence joins TRBV28 and TRBJ2-3; 8 nucleotides line up with TRBD2. Germline CDR1 is MDHEN and CDR2 is SYDVKM. This CDR3 is built from 16 residues. V lost 6 bases to trimming and J lost 5 bases; unmatched junction nucleotides: 13. CDR3 region: CASSLKQTSDLDTQYF. The CDR3 DNA reads as TGTGCCAGCAGCCTGAAGCAGACTAGCGACTTAGATACGCAGTATTTT.

This clone was found once. The CDR3 bases are TGTGCCAGCTCACCCTGGACTAGCGAGGGGGTAGAAGAGACCCAGTACTTC. Residues: CASSPWTSEGVEETQYF. The chain couples TRBV18 to TRBJ2-5, with 9 bases lining up with TRBD2. V was pared by 3 bases and J by 3 bases, with 11 bases of the junction left unmatched. Germline V gene lookup returns CDR1 KGHSH and CDR2 LQKENI. This CDR3 spans 17 amino acids.

The chain has TRBV10-3 and TRBJ1-1; the D is unclear. CDR1 and CDR2 (germline): ENHRY, SYGVKD. CDR3 length: 16 residues. The ends were cut back, 2 bases at V and 1 base at J, with 14 bases in the middle. The chain's CDR3 is CAISEVSTGQNTEAFF. The CDR3 region has the DNA TGTGCCATCAGTGAGGTATCGACGGGCCAGAACACTGAAGCTTTCTTT.

CDR3 DNA: TGCGCCAGCAGCTGGAGGGACGGGAACACCGGGGAGCTGTTTTTT. Translated, it gives CASSWRDGNTGELFF. The chain recombines TRBV5-1 with TRBJ2-2; D might be TRBD2 (6 bases). Trimming pared 3 bases from V and 1 base from J, leaving 10 bases between. This CDR3 has 15 residues. CDR1 is SGHRS, CDR2 YFSETQ, per germline.

Notes on this clone: At one end the junction does not follow the germline gene, possibly because of a read error. The chain carries TRBV18 and TRBJ2-7, with D hard to call. Germline V lookup: CDR1 KGHSH, CDR2 LQKENI. The CDR3 extends over 13 amino acids. As DNA, the CDR3 is TGTGCCAGCTCACCTCGCAGCTCCCACGAGCAGTACTTC. This translates into CASSPRSSHEQYF. Combining the CDR3 with reference TRBV18 and TRBJ2-7 gives the whole variable domain NAGVMQNPRHLVRRRGQEARLRCSPMKGHSHVYWYRQLPEEGLKFMVYLQKENIIDESGMPKERFSAEFPKEGPSILRIQQVVRGDSAAYFCASSPRSSHEQYFGPGTRLTVT.

The chain has TRBV11-2 and TRBJ2-1, with no clear D. CDR3 size: 14 residues. Germline V gives CDR1 SGHAT, CDR2 FQNNGV. The germline V and J ends were trimmed by 5 bases and 0 bases, with 8 bases remaining between them. The CDR3 spells CASSVLSSYNEQFF. DNA for the CDR3: TGTGCCAGCAGCGTCCTAAGCTCCTACAATGAGCAGTTCTTC.

The chain recombines TRBV27 with TRBJ1-1, with 9 positions matching TRBD1. CDR1 and CDR2 (germline): MNHEY, SMNVEV (reference sequence). The V and J ends lost 4 bases and 4 bases, in that order; junction bases with no gene match: 1. CDR3 size: 13 residues. CDR3 DNA sequence: TGTGCCAGCAGTTCGACAGGGGGCACTGAAGCTTTCTTT. It encodes CASSSTGGTEAFF.

This chain uses TRBV5-1 with TRBJ1-1, with D perhaps TRBD1 (5 bases). Germline CDR1 is SGHRS and CDR2 is YFSETQ. This CDR3 is 16 amino acids long. V lost 4 bases, J lost 0 bases, and 16 bases lay in between. In nucleotides, the CDR3 is TGCGCCAGCAGCGCCCTCCCACGGGGCTTGAACACTGAAGCTTTCTTT. It encodes CASSALPRGLNTEAFF.

The rearrangement links TRBV14 to TRBJ2-5, with D perhaps matching TRBD1 or TRBD2 (5 bases each). This CDR3 region has 17 residues. Between the trimmed V and J ends, which lost 0 bases and 2 bases, there was a span of 16 bases. The germline CDR1 and CDR2 sequences are SGHDN and FVKESK. This chain's CDR3 is CASSQDRVGTMQETQYF. The DNA for the CDR3 is TGTGCCAGCAGCCAAGATAGAGTAGGGACGATGCAAGAGACCCAGTACTTC.

The J gene is TRBJ2-3, the V gene TRBV7-9; D is unclear. V was clipped by 8 bases and J by 6 bases, with 12 bases between them. The CDR3 loop spans 12 amino acids. Germline-derived CDR1 and CDR2 are SEHNR and FQNEAQ (reference sequence). In DNA, the CDR3 is TGTGCCAGCCGCGCTCCATCCGATACGCAGTATTTT. Residues: CASRAPSDTQYF.

The CDR3 sequence: CATTWAGMPDTQYF. The CDR3 DNA reads as TGCGCCACCACCTGGGCAGGGATGCCAGATACGCAGTATTTT. The chain is built from TRBV4-1 and TRBJ2-3; D may be TRBD1 (5 bases). The V gene's germline CDR1 is MGHRA and CDR2 YSYEKL. Trimming took off 10 bases at V and 4 bases at J, with 18 bases between the two ends. CDR3 length: 14 amino acids.

This chain connects TRBV15 to TRBJ2-2; D ambiguous. V shed 0 bases and J shed 6 bases, with 8 bases lying between them. The germline V gene has CDR1 LNHNV and CDR2 YYDKDF (reference sequence). The CDR3 totals 14 residues. CDR3 nucleotide sequence: TGTGCCACCAGCAGAGATATACCAGCCGGGGAGCTGTTTTTT. It codes for CATSRDIPAGELFF.

This chain links TRBV5-5 with TRBJ1-5; D is unclear. CDR1 SGHKS and CDR2 YYEKEE come from the germline V gene (reference sequence). The CDR3 length is 14 residues. V lost 5 bases and J 7 bases, leaving 16 bases between the germline ends. The CDR3 nucleotides read TGTGCCAGCAGTCGCGAAGGGCAGGACCAGCCCCAGCATTTT. It specifies CASSREGQDQPQHF.

The J gene is TRBJ2-5, the V gene TRBV5-4; D is uncertain. CDR3 length: 14 amino acids. The V and J ends lost 0 bases and 4 bases respectively, with 10 bases between them. Germline V gene data show CDR1 as SGHNT and CDR2 as YYREEE (reference sequence). The CDR3 loop is CASSLGRPRETQYF. CDR3 DNA: TGTGCCAGCAGCTTGGGCAGGCCGAGAGAGACCCAGTACTTC. The full variable domain, in which reference TRBV5-4 and TRBJ2-5 provide the parts outside the CDR3, is ETGVTQSPTHLIKTRGQQVTLRCSSQSGHNTVSWYQQALGQGPQFIFQYYREEENGRGNFPPRFSGLQFPNYSSELNVNALELDDSALYLCASSLGRPRETQYFGPGTRLLVL.

This rearrangement joins TRBV2 to TRBJ2-3; TRBD2 matches at 9 bases. This CDR3 spans 18 amino acids. The V segment lost 1 base and the J segment 0 bases; nucleotides outside the gene matches: 8. Germline V gives CDR1 SNHLY, CDR2 FYNNEI. For the CDR3, the DNA is TGTGCCAGCAGTGAAGTACCGGGACTAGCCTACAGCACAGATACGCAGTATTTT. Protein product: CASSEVPGLAYSTDTQYF.

The sample holds one count of this clone. The chain employs TRBV25-1 and TRBJ2-7; 7 nucleotides match TRBD1. This CDR3 region has 14 residues. Germline loops: CDR1 MGHDK, CDR2 SYGVNS. J gave up 4 bases and V 3 bases, and 6 bases lay outside the gene matches. The CDR3 nucleotides are TGTGCCAGCAGTGACACCCCCAGGGGGTACGAGCAGTACTTC. Translation gives CASSDTPRGYEQYF.

The rearrangement links TRBV21-1 to TRBJ2-2. TRBV21-1 is assigned pseudogene status. The CDR3 contains 16 residues. In DNA form, the CDR3 reads TGTGCCAGCAGTCTCCTGGGCGGCGTCCCTACCGGGGAGCTGTTTTTT. Amino acid sequence: CASSLLGGVPTGELFF.

This clone was seen a single time. The genes are TRBV4-1 and TRBJ2-4; D is ambiguous. This CDR3 spans 15 amino acids. In germline, CDR1 is MGHRA, CDR2 YSYEKL. V was cut by 2 bases and J by 1 base, with 9 bases left in between. This chain's CDR3 is CASSQLILAKNIQYF. CDR3 bases: TGCGCCAGCAGCCAACTTATACTCGCCAAAAACATTCAGTACTTC.

V gene TRBV6-5 combines with J gene TRBJ2-7; TRBD1 matches 7 bases. Losses at the gene ends were 4 bases for V and 6 bases for J; bases not matched to a gene: 9. This CDR3 contains 14 residues. Germline V gives CDR1 MNHEY, CDR2 SVGAGI. The CDR3 nucleotides are TGTGCCAGCAGTTTGGGACAGCGACTGGGCGAGCAGTACTTC. Protein product: CASSLGQRLGEQYF.

The chain combines TRBV7-9 with TRBJ2-2; TRBD2 matches at 10 bases. Germline CDR1 reads SEHNR; CDR2 reads FQNEAQ (reference sequence). The CDR3 length is 17 residues. After removal of 4 bases from V and 5 bases from J, the junction contained 10 bases not matched to a gene. This chain's CDR3 is CASSSEAGGRVTGELFF. CDR3 DNA sequence: TGTGCCAGCAGCTCAGAAGCGGGAGGGCGTGTGACCGGGGAGCTGTTTTTT. Full variable domain (missing parts from reference TRBV7-9 and TRBJ2-2): DTGVSQNPRHKITKRGQNVTFRCDPISEHNRLYWYRQTLGQGPEFLTYFQNEAQLEKSRLLSDRFSAERPKGSFSTLEIQRTEQGDSAMYLCASSSEAGGRVTGELFFGEGSRLTVL.

The chain recombines TRBV19 with TRBJ1-5; D is possibly TRBD1 (5 bases). Germline assignment: CDR1 LNHDA and CDR2 SQIVND (reference sequence). The ends were cut back, 9 bases at V and 0 bases at J, with 15 bases in the middle. The CDR3 extends over 15 amino acids. CDR3 sequence (DNA): TGTGCCAGCCTCCGGGACCTGAATAGCAATCAGCCCCAGCATTTT. This sequence encodes CASLRDLNSNQPQHF.

The chain uses TRBV2 and TRBJ2-7; the match to TRBD1 covers 7 bases. The CDR3 contains 13 residues. Trimming cost V 8 bases and J 4 bases; bases outside gene matches: 8. Germline-derived CDR1 and CDR2 are SNHLY and FYNNEI. For the CDR3, the DNA is TGTGCCAGCCGCAACAGGGGTGGATACGAGCAGTACTTC. Translation: CASRNRGGYEQYF.

The chain joins TRBV7-2 to TRBJ1-5; TRBD1 matches 8 bases. Germline lookup yields CDR1 SGHTA and CDR2 FQGNSA. This CDR3 has 15 residues. V shed 1 base, J shed 7 bases, and the junction held 6 bases outside the gene matches. The CDR3: CASSLGQGLSQPQHF. The CDR3 coding sequence is TGTGCCAGCAGCTTAGGACAGGGGCTTTCCCAGCCCCAGCATTTT.